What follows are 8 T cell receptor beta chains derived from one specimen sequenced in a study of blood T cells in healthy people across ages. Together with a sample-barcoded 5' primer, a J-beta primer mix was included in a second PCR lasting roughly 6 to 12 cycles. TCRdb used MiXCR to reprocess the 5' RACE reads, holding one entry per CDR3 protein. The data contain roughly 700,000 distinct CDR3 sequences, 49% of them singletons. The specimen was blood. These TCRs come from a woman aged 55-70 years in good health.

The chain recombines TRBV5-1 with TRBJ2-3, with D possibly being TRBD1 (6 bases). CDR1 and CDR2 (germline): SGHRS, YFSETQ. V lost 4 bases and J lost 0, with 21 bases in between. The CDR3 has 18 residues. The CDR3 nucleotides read TGCGCCAGCAGCGCGCCGGGACACCTTATCACTAGCACAGATACGCAGTATTTT. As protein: CASSAPGHLITSTDTQYF.

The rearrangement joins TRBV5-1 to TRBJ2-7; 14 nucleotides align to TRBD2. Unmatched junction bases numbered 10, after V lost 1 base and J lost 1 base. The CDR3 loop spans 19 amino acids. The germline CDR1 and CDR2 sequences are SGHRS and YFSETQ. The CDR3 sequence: CASSLSGLAGGIKSYEQYF. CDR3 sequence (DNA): TGCGCCAGCAGCTTGAGTGGACTAGCGGGAGGCATTAAATCCTACGAGCAGTACTTC.

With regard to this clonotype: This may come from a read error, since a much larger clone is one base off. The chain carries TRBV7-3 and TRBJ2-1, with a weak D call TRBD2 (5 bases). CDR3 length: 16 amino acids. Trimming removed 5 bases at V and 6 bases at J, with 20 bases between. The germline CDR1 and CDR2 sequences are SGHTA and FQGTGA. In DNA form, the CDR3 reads TGTGCCAGCAGCCTCCTTGAGGGAAGTCCGGGCAATGAGCAGTTCTTC. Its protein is CASSLLEGSPGNEQFF.

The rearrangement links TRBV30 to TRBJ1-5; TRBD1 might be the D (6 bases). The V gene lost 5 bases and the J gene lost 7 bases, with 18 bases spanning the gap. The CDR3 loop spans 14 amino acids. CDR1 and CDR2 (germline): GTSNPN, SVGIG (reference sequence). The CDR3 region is CAWATWGAEQPQHF. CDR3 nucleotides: TGTGCCTGGGCGACCTGGGGGGCCGAGCAGCCCCAGCATTTT.

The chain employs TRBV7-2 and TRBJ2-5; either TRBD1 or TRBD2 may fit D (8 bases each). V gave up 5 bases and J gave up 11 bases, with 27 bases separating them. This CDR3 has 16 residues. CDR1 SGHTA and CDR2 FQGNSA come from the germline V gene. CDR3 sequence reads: CASSPQGAGGSWEQYF. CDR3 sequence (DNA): TGTGCCAGCAGCCCCCAGGGGGCGGGAGGATCTTGGGAGCAGTACTTC. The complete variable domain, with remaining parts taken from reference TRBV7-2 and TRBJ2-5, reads GAGVSQSPSNKVTEKGKDVELRCDPISGHTALYWYRQSLGQGLEFLIYFQGNSAPDKSGLPSDRFSAERTGGSVSTLTIQRTQQEDSAVYLCASSPQGAGGSWEQYFGPGTRLLVL.

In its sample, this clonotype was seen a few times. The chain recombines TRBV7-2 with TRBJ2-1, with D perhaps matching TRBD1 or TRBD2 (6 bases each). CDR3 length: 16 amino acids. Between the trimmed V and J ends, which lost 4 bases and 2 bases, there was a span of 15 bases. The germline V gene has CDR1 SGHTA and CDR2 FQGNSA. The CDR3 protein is CASSSLSGATYNEQFF. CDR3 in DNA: TGTGCCAGCAGCTCCCTTTCGGGGGCCACCTACAATGAGCAGTTCTTC.

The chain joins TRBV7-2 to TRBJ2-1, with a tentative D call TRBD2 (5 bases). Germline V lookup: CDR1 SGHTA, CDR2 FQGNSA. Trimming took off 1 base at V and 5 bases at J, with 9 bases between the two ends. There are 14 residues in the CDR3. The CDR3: CASSLGQRNNEQFF. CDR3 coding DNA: TGTGCCAGCAGCTTAGGGCAGCGGAACAATGAGCAGTTCTTC.

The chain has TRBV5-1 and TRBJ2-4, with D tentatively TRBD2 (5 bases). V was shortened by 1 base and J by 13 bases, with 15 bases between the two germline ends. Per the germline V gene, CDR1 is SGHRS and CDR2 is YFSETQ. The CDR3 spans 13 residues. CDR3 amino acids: CASSLSVSWEQYF. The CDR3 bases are TGCGCCAGCAGCTTGTCAGTTTCGTGGGAGCAGTACTTC.